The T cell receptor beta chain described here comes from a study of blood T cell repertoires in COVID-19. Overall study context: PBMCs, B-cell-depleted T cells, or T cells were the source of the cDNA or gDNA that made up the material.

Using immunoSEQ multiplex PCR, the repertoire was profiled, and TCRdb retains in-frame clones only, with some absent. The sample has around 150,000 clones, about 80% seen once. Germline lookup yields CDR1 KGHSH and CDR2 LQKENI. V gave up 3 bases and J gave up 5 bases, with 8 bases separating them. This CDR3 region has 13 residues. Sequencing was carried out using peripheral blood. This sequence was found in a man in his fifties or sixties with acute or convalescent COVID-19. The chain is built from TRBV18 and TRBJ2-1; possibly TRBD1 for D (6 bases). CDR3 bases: TGTGCCAGCTCACCGGACAGAAACAATGAGCAGTTCTTC. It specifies CASSPDRNNEQFF.